Listed here is a single T cell receptor (beta chain). The entry originates in a study of T cell repertoires in cytomegalovirus infection. About the study: Matching HLA type, along with CMV infection, was indicated by public TCR beta signatures.

This CDR3 contains 15 residues. Germline CDR1 and CDR2: SGHNT and YENEEA. Trimming pared 1 base from V and 4 bases from J, leaving 11 bases between. TCRdb ran MiXCR on the reads and lists one entry per CDR3 protein. The data hold approximately 170,000 distinct CDR3 sequences, with roughly 14% observed a single time. This TCR came from a human donor in good health (CMV status not recorded). Some clones in this sample may be carry-over from other donors' samples. The V call is TRBV11-3, the J call TRBJ2-1, with D hard to call. Material: PBMCs. The CDR3: CASSLGEGRYNEQFF. In DNA form, the CDR3 reads TGTGCCAGCAGCTTAGGGGAAGGGCGTTACAATGAGCAGTTCTTC.